The 22 T cell receptor beta chains listed next were all sequenced from one sample in a study of cytomegalovirus exposure and HLA in healthy donors. The PCR had 60 Vbeta and 13 Jbeta primers. The repertoire was sequenced with immunoSEQ multiplex PCR; TCRdb's copy has only in-frame clones and lacks some. This sample has some 170,000 clones, with about 72% found just once. The sequencing input was PBMCs. Receptor source: a man in his sixties in good health and CMV-seronegative.

The chain is built from TRBV6-5 and TRBJ2-7, with TRBD2 as a possible D gene (5 bases). V lost 6 bases and J lost 0, with 15 bases in between. CDR1 is MNHEY, CDR2 SVGAGI, per germline. The CDR3 is 15 amino acids. The DNA for the CDR3 is TGTGCCAGCAGGGGTAGCGTCCATGACTCCTACGAGCAGTACTTC. It codes for CASRGSVHDSYEQYF.

The chain combines TRBV4-1 with TRBJ1-2; D is possibly TRBD1 (5 bases). CDR1 is MGHRA, CDR2 YSYEKL, per germline. CDR3 length: 14 residues. V was shortened by 4 bases and J by 6 bases, with 15 bases between the two germline ends. The DNA for the CDR3 is TGCGCCAGCAGCCGACCAGGGTCCCGGAATGGCTACACCTTC. It yields the protein CASSRPGSRNGYTF.

The V gene is TRBV13, the J gene TRBJ2-3, with 12 bases identical to TRBD2. J lost 1 base, V lost 5 bases, and 4 bases had no gene match. From germline, CDR1 is PRHDT and CDR2 FYEKMQ (reference sequence). The CDR3 has 16 amino acids. CDR3 bases: TGTGCCAGCAGCAGCGCTAGCGGGGGGGGCACAGATACGCAGTATTTT. Its translation is CASSSASGGGTDTQYF.

The J gene is TRBJ2-5, the V gene TRBV30; TRBD1 might be the D (6 bases). V lost 5 bases and J 5 bases, leaving 21 bases between the germline ends. Germline V gives CDR1 GTSNPN, CDR2 SVGIG (reference sequence). This CDR3 contains 15 residues. The CDR3 DNA reads TGTGCCTGGGGGGGCACACAGGGACCTCGGGAGACCCAGTACTTC. Its protein is CAWGGTQGPRETQYF.

This clone appeared a few times. V usage is TRBV15 and J usage is TRBJ2-3, with 11 bases matching TRBD2. The J segment lost 5 bases and the V segment lost 1 base, leaving 5 bases of the junction unmatched. This CDR3 has 16 amino acids. The germline V gene encodes CDR1 LNHNV and CDR2 YYDKDF (reference sequence). Written as DNA, the CDR3 is TGTGCCACCAGCAGAGGGTTTAGCGGGGGGGTAGATACGCAGTATTTT. Translated: CATSRGFSGGVDTQYF.

The chain uses TRBV5-1 and TRBJ2-5, with TRBD1 as a possible D gene (5 bases). The germline CDR1 and CDR2 sequences are SGHRS and YFSETQ. CDR3 length: 15 amino acids. The V gene lost 1 base and the J gene lost 1 base, with 11 bases spanning the gap. The CDR3 region is CASSLFGQGQETQYF. The CDR3 region has the DNA TGCGCCAGCAGCTTGTTTGGGCAGGGCCAAGAGACCCAGTACTTC.

V gene TRBV5-4 combines with J gene TRBJ1-2; D gene ambiguous. CDR3 length: 15 amino acids. The V gene's germline CDR1 is SGHNT and CDR2 YYREEE (reference sequence). V lost 0 bases and J lost 4, with 13 bases in between. CDR3 DNA sequence: TGTGCCAGCAGCTTGGGTCTCCTTCGTCGCTATGGCTACACCTTC. As protein: CASSLGLLRRYGYTF.

The chain combines TRBV7-2 with TRBJ2-3; the match to TRBD2 covers 7 bases. The CDR3 length is 16 residues. With V trimmed by 5 bases and J by 6 bases, 14 bases remained unmatched. Per the germline V gene, CDR1 is SGHTA and CDR2 is FQGNSA. CDR3 in amino acids: CASSLSGREGPDTQYF. As DNA, the CDR3 is TGTGCCAGCAGCCTAAGTGGAAGGGAGGGTCCCGATACGCAGTATTTT.

The count of this clone is one. The V call is TRBV19, the J call TRBJ2-7, with 8 bases that match TRBD2. Germline V CDR1 and CDR2: LNHDA, SQIVND (reference sequence). Unmatched junction bases numbered 7, after V lost 1 base and J lost 2 bases. CDR3 length: 16 amino acids. This CDR3 is CASSIVGAGATYEQYF. DNA of the CDR3: TGTGCCAGTAGTATAGTAGGAGCGGGGGCGACCTACGAGCAGTACTTC.

The chain uses TRBV4-2 and TRBJ1-3; no clear D. There are 18 residues in the CDR3. V lost 4 bases to trimming and J lost 1 base, with 20 bases between them. Germline V lookup: CDR1 LGHNA, CDR2 YNFKEQ. CDR3 residues: CASSPAGGNWGSGNTIYF. CDR3 bases: TGTGCCAGCAGCCCCGCTGGAGGAAATTGGGGATCTGGAAACACCATATATTTT.

This chain joins TRBV6-5 and TRBJ2-7, with 11 bases matching TRBD1. This CDR3 is built from 14 residues. With 6 bases clipped from V and 4 bases from J, the junction kept 5 bases outside the gene matches. Germline loops: CDR1 MNHEY, CDR2 SVGAGI. The CDR3 protein is CASRGQGVGYEQYF. The CDR3 DNA reads TGTGCCAGCAGGGGACAGGGGGTTGGTTACGAGCAGTACTTC.

The chain has TRBV5-3 and TRBJ2-7; D perhaps matches TRBD2 (6 bases). TRBV5-3 is an ORF; its function is uncertain. The CDR3 is 14 residues long. V was trimmed by 0 bases and J by 3 bases, leaving 10 bases between them. CDR3: CARSLVRGNYEQYF. The CDR3 coding sequence is TGTGCCAGAAGCTTGGTCCGCGGGAACTACGAGCAGTACTTC.

J is TRBJ2-7 and V is TRBV9; maybe TRBD2 (6 bases). Germline CDR1 is SGDLS and CDR2 is YYNGEE. Trimming shortened V by 0 bases and J by 4 bases, and 8 bases separated the two germline ends. The CDR3 runs to 13 residues. In DNA, the CDR3 is TGTGCCAGCAGCGTAGTGGGAGGATACGAGCAGTACTTC. Amino acid sequence: CASSVVGGYEQYF.

The chain is built from TRBV27 and TRBJ2-5, with D possibly TRBD1 on 7 matching bases. Per germline, CDR1 MNHEY and CDR2 SMNVEV (reference sequence). The CDR3 is 17 amino acids. V lost 10 bases and J 5 bases, leaving 29 bases between the germline ends. The DNA of the CDR3 is TGTGCCAACAGGGCCCGGCAGGGGGGTACAATAAGGGAGACCCAGTACTTC. This translates into CANRARQGGTIRETQYF.

The table lists this clone with a few counts. The CDR3 spells CASSLTRNTEAFF. Here the CDR3 DNA reads TGTGCCAGCAGCTTAACGAGGAACACTGAAGCTTTCTTT. This chain connects TRBV7-9 to TRBJ1-1; D is unclear. Trimming shortened V by 2 bases and J by 1 base, and 5 bases separated the two germline ends. This CDR3 has 13 residues. The germline V gene has CDR1 SEHNR and CDR2 FQNEAQ (reference sequence).

The chain recombines TRBV7-2 with TRBJ1-2; D is possibly TRBD1 (5 bases). The CDR3 runs 13 residues. Germline V gene sequence: CDR1 SGHTA, CDR2 FQGNSA. Trimming cost V 5 bases and J 4 bases, with 11 bases left between them. CDR3 protein: CASSQQEAYGYTF. The DNA for the CDR3 is TGTGCCAGCAGCCAACAGGAAGCCTATGGCTACACCTTC.

This chain joins TRBV7-2 and TRBJ2-7; perhaps TRBD1 as D (6 bases). V was shortened by 5 bases and J by 0 bases, with 8 bases between the two germline ends. This CDR3 contains 13 residues. CDR1 SGHTA and CDR2 FQGNSA come from the germline V gene. The CDR3 loop is CASSRGHSYEQYF. The CDR3 DNA reads TGTGCCAGCAGCCGGGGACACTCCTACGAGCAGTACTTC.

This rearrangement joins TRBV7-2 to TRBJ2-2; 7 nucleotides match TRBD2. V dropped 5 bases and J dropped 3; count of bases not matched to a gene: 6. CDR1 SGHTA and CDR2 FQGNSA come from the germline V gene. The CDR3 is made up of 15 amino acids. The CDR3 loop is CASSPVLADTGELFF. The CDR3, as DNA: TGTGCCAGCAGCCCCGTGCTAGCGGACACCGGGGAGCTGTTTTTT.

The gene calls are TRBV13 and TRBJ2-3, with D possibly TRBD2 on 7 matching bases. Germline V CDR1 and CDR2: PRHDT, FYEKMQ (reference sequence). V gave up 5 bases and J gave up 8 bases, with 20 bases separating them. The CDR3 contains 15 residues. The CDR3 DNA is TGTGCCAGCAGCCCCACATGGGGGGGGCTAGGTACGCAGTATTTT. Translation gives CASSPTWGGLGTQYF.

The V call is TRBV5-4, the J call TRBJ1-2; D is perhaps TRBD1 (6 bases). V was pared by 2 bases and J by 6 bases, with 17 bases between. The CDR3 is 15 residues long. Looked up from germline, CDR1 is SGHNT and CDR2 is YYREEE (reference sequence). CDR3 amino acids: CASSFPLGDNHGYTF. As DNA, the CDR3 is TGTGCCAGCAGCTTCCCCCTGGGGGACAACCATGGCTACACCTTC.

The CDR3 reads CASSRTVETQYF. DNA for the CDR3: TGTGCCAGCAGTCGGACAGTGGAGACCCAGTACTTC. The rearrangement joins TRBV7-2 to TRBJ2-5, with a weak D call TRBD1 (6 bases). Germline CDR1 is SGHTA and CDR2 is FQGNSA. The CDR3 covers 12 residues. Trimming pared 6 bases from V and 5 bases from J, leaving 10 bases between.

V usage is TRBV5-5 and J usage is TRBJ1-2, with a possible D match to TRBD1 (6 bases). Germline values: CDR1 SGHKS, CDR2 YYEKEE (reference sequence). V shed 1 base and J shed 7 bases, with 11 bases lying between them. This CDR3 has 13 residues. This CDR3 is CASSLQGGGGYTF. The CDR3 DNA is TGTGCCAGCAGCTTGCAGGGAGGGGGTGGCTACACCTTC.